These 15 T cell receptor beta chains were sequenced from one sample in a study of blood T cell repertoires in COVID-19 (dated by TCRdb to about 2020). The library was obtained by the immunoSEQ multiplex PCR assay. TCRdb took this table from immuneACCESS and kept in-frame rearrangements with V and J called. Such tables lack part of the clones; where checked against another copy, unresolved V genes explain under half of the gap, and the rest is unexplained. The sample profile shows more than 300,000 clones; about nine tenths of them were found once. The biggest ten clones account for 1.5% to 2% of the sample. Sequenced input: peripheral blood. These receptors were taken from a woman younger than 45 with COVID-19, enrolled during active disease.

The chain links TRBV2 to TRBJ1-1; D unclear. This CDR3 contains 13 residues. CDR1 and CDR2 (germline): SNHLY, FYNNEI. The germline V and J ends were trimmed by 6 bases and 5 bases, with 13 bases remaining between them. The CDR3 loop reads CASSADSGTEAFF. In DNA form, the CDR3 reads TGTGCCAGCAGCGCCGACTCCGGGACTGAAGCTTTCTTT.

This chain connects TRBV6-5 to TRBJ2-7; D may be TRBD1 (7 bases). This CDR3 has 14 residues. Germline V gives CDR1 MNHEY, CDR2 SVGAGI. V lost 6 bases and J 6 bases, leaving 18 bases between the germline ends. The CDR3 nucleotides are TGTGCCAGCAGCGCCCTCCTTCAGGGGGGCGAGCAGTACTTC. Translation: CASSALLQGGEQYF.

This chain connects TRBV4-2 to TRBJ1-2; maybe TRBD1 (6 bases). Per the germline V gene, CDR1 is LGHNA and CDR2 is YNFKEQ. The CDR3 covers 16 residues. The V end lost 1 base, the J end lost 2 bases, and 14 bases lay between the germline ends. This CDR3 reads CASSQVFVGQNYGYTF. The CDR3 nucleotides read TGTGCCAGCAGCCAAGTCTTCGTCGGACAGAACTATGGCTACACCTTC.

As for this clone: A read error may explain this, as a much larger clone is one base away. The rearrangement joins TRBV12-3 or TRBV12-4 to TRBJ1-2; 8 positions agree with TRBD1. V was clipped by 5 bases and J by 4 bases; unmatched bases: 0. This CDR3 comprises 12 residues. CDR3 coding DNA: TGTGCCAGCAGTACAGGGGGCTATGGCTACACCTTC. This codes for CASSTGGYGYTF.

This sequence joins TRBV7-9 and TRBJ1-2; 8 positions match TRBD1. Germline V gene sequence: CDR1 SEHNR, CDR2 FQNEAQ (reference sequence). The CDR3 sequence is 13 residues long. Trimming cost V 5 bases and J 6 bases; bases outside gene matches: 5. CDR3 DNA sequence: TGTGCCAGCAGCCTCAGGACAGGGAATGGCTACACCTTC. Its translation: CASSLRTGNGYTF.

DNA for the CDR3: TGTGCCAGCAGTCCGACAGGGGGTGTAGGCTACACCTTC. The encoded protein is CASSPTGGVGYTF. J is TRBJ1-2 and V is TRBV6-5; 9 bases are shared with TRBD1. The CDR3 consists of 13 residues. In germline, CDR1 is MNHEY, CDR2 SVGAGI. Losses at the gene ends were 5 bases for V and 8 bases for J; bases not matched to a gene: 6.

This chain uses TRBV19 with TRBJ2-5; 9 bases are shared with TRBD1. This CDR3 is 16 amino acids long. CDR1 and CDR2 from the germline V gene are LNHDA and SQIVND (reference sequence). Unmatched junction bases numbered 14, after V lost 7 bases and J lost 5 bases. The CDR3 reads CASTSPDRGYGETQYF. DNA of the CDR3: TGTGCCAGTACCTCCCCGGACAGGGGCTACGGGGAGACCCAGTACTTC.

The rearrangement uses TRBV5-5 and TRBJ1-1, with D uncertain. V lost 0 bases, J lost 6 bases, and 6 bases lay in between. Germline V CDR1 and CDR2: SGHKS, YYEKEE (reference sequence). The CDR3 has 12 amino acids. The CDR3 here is CASSLGRAEAFF. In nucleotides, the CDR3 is TGTGCCAGCAGCTTGGGGAGGGCTGAAGCTTTCTTT.

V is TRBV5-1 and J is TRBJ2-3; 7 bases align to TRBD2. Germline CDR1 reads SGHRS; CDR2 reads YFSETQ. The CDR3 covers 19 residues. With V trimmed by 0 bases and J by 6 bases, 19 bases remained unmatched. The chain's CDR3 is CASSLVGGVLPYRSDTQYF. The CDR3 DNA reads TGCGCCAGCAGCTTGGTTGGGGGGGTTCTTCCCTACCGTTCGGATACGCAGTATTTT.

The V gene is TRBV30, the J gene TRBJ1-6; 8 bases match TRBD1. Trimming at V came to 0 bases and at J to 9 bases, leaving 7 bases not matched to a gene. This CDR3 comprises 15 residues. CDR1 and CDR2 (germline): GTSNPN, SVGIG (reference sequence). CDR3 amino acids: CAWSVGAGGGSPLHF. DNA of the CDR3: TGTGCCTGGAGTGTAGGGGCAGGGGGCGGTTCACCCCTCCACTTT.

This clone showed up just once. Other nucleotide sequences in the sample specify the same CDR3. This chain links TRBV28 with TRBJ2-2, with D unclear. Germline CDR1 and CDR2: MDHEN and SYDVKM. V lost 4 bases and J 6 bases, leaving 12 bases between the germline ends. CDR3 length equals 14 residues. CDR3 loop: CASSSTGSSGELFF. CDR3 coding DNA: TGTGCCAGCAGTTCAACCGGGTCGTCCGGGGAGCTGTTTTTT.

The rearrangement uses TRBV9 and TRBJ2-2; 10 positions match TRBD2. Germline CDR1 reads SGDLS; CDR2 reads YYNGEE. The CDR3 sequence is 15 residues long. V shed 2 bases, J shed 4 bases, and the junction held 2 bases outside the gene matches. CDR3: CASSVSGGITGELFF. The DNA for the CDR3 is TGTGCCAGCAGCGTTAGCGGGGGGATCACCGGGGAGCTGTTTTTT.

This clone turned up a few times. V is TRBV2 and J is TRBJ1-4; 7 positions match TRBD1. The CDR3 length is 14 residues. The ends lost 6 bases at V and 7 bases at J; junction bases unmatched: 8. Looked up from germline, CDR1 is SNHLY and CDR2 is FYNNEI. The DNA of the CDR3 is TGTGCCAGCAGATCCGGGACAGCCCTTGAAAAACTGTTTTTT. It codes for CASRSGTALEKLFF.

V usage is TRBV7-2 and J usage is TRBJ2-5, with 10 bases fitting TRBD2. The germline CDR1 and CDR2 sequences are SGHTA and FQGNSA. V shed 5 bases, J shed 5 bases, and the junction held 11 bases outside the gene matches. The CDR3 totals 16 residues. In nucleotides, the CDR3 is TGTGCCAGCAGCAAAAGGACTAGCGGTACCCGGGAGACCCAGTACTTC. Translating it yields CASSKRTSGTRETQYF.

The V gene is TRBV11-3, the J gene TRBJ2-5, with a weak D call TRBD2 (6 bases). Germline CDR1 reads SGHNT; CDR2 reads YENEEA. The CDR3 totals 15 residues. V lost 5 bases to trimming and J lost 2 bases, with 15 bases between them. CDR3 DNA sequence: TGTGCCAGCAGCCTAGGAGGGACTGTTCAAGAGACCCAGTACTTC. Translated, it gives CASSLGGTVQETQYF.